The 7 T cell receptor beta chains reported below all come from one sample, sequenced in a study of T cells in Graves' hyperthyroidism and ophthalmopathy. There were TCR beta CDR3 regions amplified from RNA transcripts. When the TCR CDR3 underwent first-round RT-PCR, the HTBI primer set was used. A single record per CDR3 protein comes from TCRdb applying MiXCR to the multiplex PCR reads. In the table there are hundreds of thousands of distinct CDR3 sequences, 20% of which are singletons. The specimen was blood. The receptors here all came from a man between 25 and 39 years old with Graves' ophthalmopathy.

In its sample, this clonotype was seen many times. The V call is TRBV12-3 or TRBV12-4, the J call TRBJ1-1, with TRBD1 as a possible D gene (5 bases). Trimming took off 6 bases at V and 1 base at J, with 12 bases between the two ends. The CDR3 is 14 residues long. CDR3: CASSPIGQNTEAFF. The CDR3 region has the DNA TGTGCCAGCAGCCCTATAGGACAGAACACTGAAGCTTTCTTT.

This clonotype turned up a few times. The chain couples TRBV7-2 to TRBJ2-7; 7 bases align to TRBD2. Per germline, CDR1 SGHTA and CDR2 FQGNSA. The CDR3 is 16 residues long. Unmatched junction bases numbered 9, after V lost 1 base and J lost 3 bases. CDR3 loop: CASSLGKRLADYEQYF. In DNA form, the CDR3 reads TGTGCCAGCAGCTTAGGGAAAAGGCTAGCGGACTACGAGCAGTACTTC.

This clonotype was counted ten times or more. The CDR3 bases are TGTGCCTGGACTCGCCTAGACACAGATACGCAGTATTTT. Residues: CAWTRLDTDTQYF. The J gene is TRBJ2-3, the V gene TRBV30; D is uncertain. CDR1 and CDR2 (germline): GTSNPN, SVGIG (reference sequence). V dropped 4 bases and J dropped 2 bases, with 10 bases sitting between them. The CDR3 totals 13 residues.

The chain joins TRBV29-1 to TRBJ2-5; 13 bases fit TRBD2. Germline V CDR1 and CDR2: SQVTM, ANQGSEA. V dropped 7 bases and J dropped 3; count of bases not matched to a gene: 5. This CDR3 has 14 residues. CDR3 protein: CSAGLAGWKETQYF. The CDR3 region has the DNA TGCAGCGCGGGACTAGCGGGATGGAAAGAGACCCAGTACTTC.

This clonotype came up many times. The rearrangement joins TRBV7-2 to TRBJ1-3; D gene uncertain. The CDR3 contains 15 residues. Germline CDR1 and CDR2: SGHTA and FQGNSA. Trimming took 1 base from V and 0 from J, leaving 7 bases between them. CDR3 nucleotides: TGTGCCAGCAGCTTAGGAGGGATCTCTGGAAACACCATATATTTT. Protein sequence: CASSLGGISGNTIYF.

This clonotype was observed many times. V is TRBV6-1 and J is TRBJ2-1; the D is unclear. Germline V gene data show CDR1 as MNHNS and CDR2 as SASEGT. The CDR3 has 15 amino acids. V lost 6 bases, J lost 5 bases, and 17 bases lay in between. The CDR3 protein is CASSSTGLGNNEQFF. In nucleotides, the CDR3 is TGTGCCAGCAGCTCAACCGGCTTGGGCAACAATGAGCAGTTCTTC.

The table lists this clonotype with a few counts. This rearrangement joins TRBV6-1 to TRBJ1-5; TRBD1 aligns across 11 bases. CDR3 length: 18 amino acids. Germline lookup yields CDR1 MNHNS and CDR2 SASEGT. J was trimmed by 6 bases and V by 5 bases; bases with no gene match: 15. The DNA for the CDR3 is TGTGCCAGCAGTCCGGGACAGGGGGTCCTAGATGAGGCTCAGCCCCAGCATTTT. Translation: CASSPGQGVLDEAQPQHF.